Included here is one TCR beta chain sequence, with context. TCRdb keeps only in-frame clones here, not all; method: immunoSEQ multiplex PCR. Here the sample spans about 72,000 clones, over 85% being singletons. The data stem from a study of T cell clones after liver transplantation. Study in general: A pre-transplant mixed lymphocyte reaction with TCRbeta sequencing defined graft-donor-reactive clones followed in post-transplant blood. HCV positivity affected three of eight recipients; the rest lacked autoimmune or viral indications. Tolerance: complete withdrawal held at least one year, liver enzymes staying within twice normal.

V was shortened by 9 bases and J by 4 bases, with 22 bases between the two germline ends. CDR3 size: 15 residues. Per germline, CDR1 LNHDA and CDR2 SQIVND (reference sequence). The rearrangement links TRBV19 to TRBJ2-7; D could derive from TRBD1 or TRBD2 (5 bases each). The sequencing used CD4+ T cells from blood, collected before liver transplant. The TCR sequence derives from a human donor who received a liver transplant. The CDR3 DNA sequence: TGTGCCAGCAGAGCCTTGGGAGAAGGGGTTTACGAGCAGTACTTC. It is translated as CASRALGEGVYEQYF.